This TCR beta chain was identified in a study of shared clonotypes between healthy human individuals. Study-level results: It was observed that roughly 4.8% of naive CD4 clonotypes were shared across several donors.

TCRdb keeps only in-frame clones here, not all; method: immunoSEQ multiplex PCR. This sample has approximately 2,300,000 clones; about 90% occur once, and the top ten carry approximately 0.4%. As to this clone: Its antigen is as yet unknown.

The length of the CDR3 is 14 residues. The V and J ends lost 5 bases and 0 bases respectively, with 11 bases between them. Germline V gives CDR1 LNHDA, CDR2 SQIVND (reference sequence). The genes are TRBV19 and TRBJ2-7, with a tentative D call TRBD2 (6 bases). What was sequenced was naive CD4+ T cells from PBMCs. Noted subset: CD45RA+ positively selected. The origin of this receptor is a man aged 18 to 30 in good health. Some clones in this sample may be carry-over from other donors' samples. CDR3: CASSREMSSYEQYF. In DNA, the CDR3 is TGTGCCAGTAGTCGGGAGATGAGCTCCTACGAGCAGTACTTC. The complete variable domain, with remaining parts taken from reference TRBV19 and TRBJ2-7, reads DGGITQSPKYLFRKEGQNVTLSCEQNLNHDAMYWYRQDPGQGLRLIYYSQIVNDFQKGDIAEGYSVSREKKESFPLTVTSAQKNPTAFYLCASSREMSSYEQYFGPGTRLTVT.